This TCR beta chain came from a study of blood T cell repertoires in COVID-19. Across the study: Sample material is recorded as cDNA or gDNA derived from T cells, B-cell-depleted T cells, or PBMCs.

Profiling relied on immunoSEQ multiplex PCR, and the TCRdb table lists in-frame clones only, not all of them. The sample has around 70,000 clones, 80% to 90% seen once; the top ten hold 36%. The CDR3 totals 13 residues. Germline V gene sequence: CDR1 SGHNT, CDR2 YYREEE (reference sequence). V lost 4 bases and J 5 bases, leaving 10 bases between the germline ends. The sequenced material came from peripheral blood. This sequence joins TRBV5-4 and TRBJ2-1, with a tentative D call TRBD2 (5 bases). The source is a man aged 70-80 years with acute or convalescent COVID-19. Written as DNA, the CDR3 is TGTGCCAGCAGCCGACCCGGGGACAATGAGCAGTTCTTC. Its translation is CASSRPGDNEQFF.